Listed below are T cell receptor beta chains from one sample, sequenced in a study of blood T cell repertoires in COVID-19. Repertoires were generated with immunoSEQ multiplex PCR, while TCRdb's copy carries only in-frame clones and drops some. This table has 270,000 or so clones, about four fifths appearing once. Sequenced sample: peripheral blood. These receptors all stem from a woman aged 18 to 35 with acute or convalescent COVID-19. CDR3s include the opening cysteine and the closing phenylalanine or tryptophan. The D gene is left open where the match is weak. A row's size may be missing; if present it is once, few, many or a size class.

j_call v_call d_call clone_size cdr3_nt cdr3_aa
TRBJ2-1 TRBV14 TRBD2 - TGTGCCAGCAGCCATACTAGCGGGAATAACAATGAGCAGTTCTTC CASSHTSGNNNEQFF
TRBJ1-4 TRBV7-7 - - TGTGCTAGCAGCATGAATCCAGGTGGAAGAGAAAAACTGTTTTTT CASSMNPGGREKLFF
TRBJ2-1 TRBV4-3 TRBD2 - TGCGCCAGCAGCCACTCCGCGGGGGGGGAGCCCTACAATGAGCAGTTCTTC CASSHSAGGEPYNEQFF
TRBJ1-1 TRBV27 TRBD1 - TGTGCCAGCAGTCAACCGGGACAGGGTAACACTGAAGCTTTCTTT CASSQPGQGNTEAFF
TRBJ1-5 TRBV27 - - TGTGCCAGCAGTTCGGTTAGGGGAAGCCAGCCCCAGCATTTT CASSSVRGSQPQHF
TRBJ2-7 TRBV5-6 - - TGTGCCAGCAGCTTGAATCCGTCCTACGAGCAGTACTTC CASSLNPSYEQYF
TRBJ1-3 TRBV19 TRBD1 - TGTGCCAGTAGAGACGCGACAGGGCCGACAAACACCATATATTTT CASRDATGPTNTIYF
TRBJ2-3 TRBV30 - - TGTGCCTGGAGTGTACGAACAGTCAGCACAGATACGCAGTATTTT CAWSVRTVSTDTQYF
TRBJ1-1 TRBV28 TRBD1 - TGTGCCAGCAGTTTAGGGGCAGGGGGCTCGTTCAACACTGAAGCTTTCTTT CASSLGAGGSFNTEAFF
TRBJ1-2 TRBV14 - - TGTGCCAGCAGCTTAATCTCAGGGGACTATGGCTACACCTTC CASSLISGDYGYTF
TRBJ2-1 TRBV9 - - TGTGCCAGCAGCGTAGCGGGCGGGAATGAGCAGTTCTTC CASSVAGGNEQFF
TRBJ2-1 TRBV9 TRBD1 - TGTGCCAGCAGCGAACCGGGACAGCTAGAGCAGTTCTTC CASSEPGQLEQFF
TRBJ2-1 TRBV10-3 TRBD2 - TGTGCCATCAGTGAGTCTTGGCTAGCGGGTTCCAACAATGAGCAGTTCTTC CAISESWLAGSNNEQFF
TRBJ1-6 TRBV2 - few TGTGCCAGCAGTGAACAGGCCGTGGGGCGGTCACCCCTCCACTTT CASSEQAVGRSPLHF
TRBJ1-3 TRBV7-2 - - TGTGCCAGCAGCCAAATCAGGGGTTCAGGAAACACCATATATTTT CASSQIRGSGNTIYF
TRBJ1-2 TRBV6-2/TRBV6-3 - - TGTGCCAGCAGCCGCGACAGCTTCTATGGCTACACCTTC CASSRDSFYGYTF
TRBJ1-1 TRBV6-6 - - TGTGCCAGCAATGGACAGCCGGTGGACACTGAAGCTTTCTTT CASNGQPVDTEAFF
TRBJ1-2 TRBV6-2/TRBV6-3 TRBD1 - TGTGCCAGCAGTCGGGACAGGGGTGGCTATGGCTACACCTTC CASSRDRGGYGYTF
TRBJ2-3 TRBV28 - - TGTGCCAGCAGTTTTATTCCCGGACTATCCGCCGATCCGCAGTATTTT CASSFIPGLSADPQYF
TRBJ2-3 TRBV7-6 TRBD2 once TGTGCCAGCAGCTTAGGGACTAGCGGGAGGCATACGCAGTATTTT CASSLGTSGRHTQYF
TRBJ1-6 TRBV7-9 TRBD1 - TGTGCCAGCAGCTTAGCGACAGGGTATGCTTCACCCCTCCACTTT CASSLATGYASPLHF
TRBJ2-1 TRBV7-8 TRBD2 - TGTGCCAGCAGCTTAGGAGTTTCTAGCGGGAGTTCTTACAATGAGCAGTTCTTC CASSLGVSSGSSYNEQFF
TRBJ1-1 TRBV29-1 - - TGCAGCGTTCGCGGGGGGCTATTTGAAGCTTTCTTT CSVRGGLFEAFF
TRBJ2-5 TRBV7-2 TRBD1 - TGTGCCAGCAGCATACAGGGGGCTCGGGAGACCCAGTACTTC CASSIQGARETQYF
TRBJ2-5 TRBV9 TRBD1 - TGTGCCAGCAGCCCAAGTCAGGGGGCAGGACAAGAGACCCAGTACTTC CASSPSQGAGQETQYF
TRBJ1-6 TRBV11-2 - - TGTGCCAGCAGTCCCAGCTCCTATAATTCACCCCTCCACTTT CASSPSSYNSPLHF
TRBJ1-2 TRBV29-1 TRBD1 - TGCAGCGCTACGGGACAGCAGAACTATGGCTACACCTTC CSATGQQNYGYTF
TRBJ2-2 TRBV18 TRBD1 - TGTGCCAGCTCACCACCGGACAGGCTTTACACCGGGGAGCTGTTTTTT CASSPPDRLYTGELFF
TRBJ2-1 TRBV19 TRBD2 - TGTGCCACTCAAAGCGGGAGGGCATCCAATGAGCAGTTCTTC CATQSGRASNEQFF
TRBJ2-1 TRBV11-2 TRBD2 once TGTGCCAGCAGCTTAAGAGCGGGAGGGGCCTACAATGAGCAGTTCTTC CASSLRAGGAYNEQFF
TRBJ1-4 TRBV7-2 - - TGTGCCAGCAGCCAGGGAACGAATGAAAAACTGTTTTTT CASSQGTNEKLFF
TRBJ2-3 TRBV9 - - TGTGCCAGCAGCGTAGGCACTAGCCCCACAACAGATACGCAGTATTTT CASSVGTSPTTDTQYF
TRBJ2-1 TRBV6-5 TRBD2 - TGTGCCAGCAGGTCCGGGACTAGCTACAATGAGCAGTTCTTC CASRSGTSYNEQFF
TRBJ2-1 TRBV19 TRBD2 - TGTGCCAGTAGTATCGATAGCGGGAGTATATACAATGAGCAGTTCTTC CASSIDSGSIYNEQFF
TRBJ1-2 TRBV10-3 - - TGTGCCATCAGTGAGTCTTCAGCAGGGACTGGAGAGAGGAACACCTTC CAISESSAGTGERNTF
TRBJ2-7 TRBV4-3 - - TGCGCCAGCAGCCGTGGACTATCCTACGAGCAGTACTTC CASSRGLSYEQYF
TRBJ1-5 TRBV6-2/TRBV6-3 TRBD1 - TGTGCCAGCAGTTACTCGAGTGGGACAGGCCATTATAGCAATCAGCCCCAGCATTTT CASSYSSGTGHYSNQPQHF